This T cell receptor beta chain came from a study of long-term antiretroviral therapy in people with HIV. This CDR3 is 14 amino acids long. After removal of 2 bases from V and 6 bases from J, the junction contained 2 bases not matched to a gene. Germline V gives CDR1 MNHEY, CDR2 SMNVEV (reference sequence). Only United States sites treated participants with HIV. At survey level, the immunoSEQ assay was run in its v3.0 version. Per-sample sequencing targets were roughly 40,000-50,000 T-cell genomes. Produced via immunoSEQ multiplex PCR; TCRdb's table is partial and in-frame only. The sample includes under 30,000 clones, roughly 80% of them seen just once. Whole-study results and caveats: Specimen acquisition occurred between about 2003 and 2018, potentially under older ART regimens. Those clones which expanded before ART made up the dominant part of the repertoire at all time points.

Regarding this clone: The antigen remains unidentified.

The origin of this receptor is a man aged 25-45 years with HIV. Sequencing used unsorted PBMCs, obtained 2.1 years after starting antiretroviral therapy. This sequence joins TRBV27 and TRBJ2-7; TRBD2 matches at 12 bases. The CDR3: CASSLPGLAGEQYF. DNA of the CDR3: TGTGCCAGCAGTTTACCGGGACTAGCGGGCGAGCAGTACTTC.